This entry lists 7 T cell receptor beta chains sequenced from one sample in a study of control samples from healthy donors and cancer patients. TCRdb's table, derived via immunoSEQ multiplex PCR, lists solely in-frame clones and lacks some. This sample has approximately 60,000 clones, with about nine tenths found just once. The sequenced sample consisted of PBMCs. The receptors come from a woman in her 50s with colorectal cancer.

The rearrangement links TRBV7-8 to TRBJ2-5; D unclear. V was shortened by 5 bases and J by 1 base, with 8 bases between the two germline ends. CDR1 SGHVS and CDR2 FQNEAQ come from the germline V gene. The CDR3 extends over 13 amino acids. CDR3 amino acids: CASSRGPQETQYF. Written as DNA, the CDR3 is TGTGCCAGCAGCCGCGGCCCCCAAGAGACCCAGTACTTC.

This clone was found once. V usage is TRBV5-5 and J usage is TRBJ2-7, with 13 bases matching TRBD2. V dropped 4 bases and J dropped 5; count of bases not matched to a gene: 6. The CDR3 has 15 residues. CDR1 and CDR2 (germline): SGHKS, YYEKEE (reference sequence). The CDR3 nucleotides read TGTGCCAGCAGCCCCGGACTAGCGGGAGTCCACGAGCAGTACTTC. Translation gives CASSPGLAGVHEQYF.

This rearrangement joins TRBV6-5 to TRBJ1-1; D gene unclear. V dropped 6 bases and J dropped 4 bases, with 3 bases sitting between them. The CDR3 is 10 amino acids. Germline values: CDR1 MNHEY, CDR2 SVGAGI. In DNA form, the CDR3 reads TGTGCCAGCAGGGGCACTGAAGCTTTCTTT. Protein sequence: CASRGTEAFF.

The J gene is TRBJ1-6, the V gene TRBV19; D perhaps matches TRBD1 (5 bases). From germline, CDR1 is LNHDA and CDR2 SQIVND (reference sequence). With 9 bases removed from V and 5 bases from J, the gap between germline ends came to 17 bases. The CDR3 sequence is 15 residues long. For the CDR3, the DNA is TGTGCCAGCGAAGAGGGGTGGGAGCATAATTCACCCCTCCACTTT. Protein product: CASEEGWEHNSPLHF.

CDR3 amino acids: CAIQENRGGYTF. As DNA, the CDR3 is TGTGCCATCCAGGAAAACCGGGGTGGCTACACCTTC. This chain uses TRBV24-1 with TRBJ1-2, with D unresolved. The CDR3 is 12 amino acids. Germline loops: CDR1 KGHDR, CDR2 SFDVKD. V lost 11 bases and J lost 7, with 16 bases in between.

This rearrangement joins TRBV6-5 to TRBJ2-3, with 7 bases matching TRBD2. Germline V lookup: CDR1 MNHEY, CDR2 SVGAGI. The junction had 4 bases not matched to a gene; V was cut back by 5 bases and J by 2 bases. The CDR3 covers 14 residues. This CDR3 reads CASSLGGDTDTQYF. In DNA, the CDR3 is TGTGCCAGCAGTCTTGGGGGGGACACAGATACGCAGTATTTT.

This clone was seen just once. The CDR3 here is CSASAGRGDTQYF. The CDR3 DNA sequence: TGCAGTGCTAGTGCGGGACGGGGAGATACGCAGTATTTT. V usage is TRBV20-1 and J usage is TRBJ2-3, with D perhaps TRBD2 (6 bases). The V gene's germline CDR1 is DFQATT and CDR2 SNEGSKA (reference sequence). The CDR3 contains 13 residues. Between the trimmed V and J ends, which lost 3 bases and 5 bases, there was a span of 12 bases.